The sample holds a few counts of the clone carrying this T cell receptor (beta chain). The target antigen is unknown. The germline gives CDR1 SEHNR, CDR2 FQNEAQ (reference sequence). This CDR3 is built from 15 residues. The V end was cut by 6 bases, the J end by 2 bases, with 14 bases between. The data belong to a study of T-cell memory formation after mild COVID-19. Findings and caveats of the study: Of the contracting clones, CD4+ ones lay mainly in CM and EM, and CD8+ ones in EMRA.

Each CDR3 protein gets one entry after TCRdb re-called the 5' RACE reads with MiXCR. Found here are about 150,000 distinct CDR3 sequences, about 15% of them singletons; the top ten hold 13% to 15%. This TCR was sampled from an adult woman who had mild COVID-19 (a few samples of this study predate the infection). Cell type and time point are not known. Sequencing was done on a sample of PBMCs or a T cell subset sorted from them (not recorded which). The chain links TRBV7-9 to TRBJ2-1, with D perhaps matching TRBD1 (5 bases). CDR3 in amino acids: CASRTTESPYNEQFF. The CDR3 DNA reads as TGTGCCAGCAGGACGACAGAGTCCCCCTACAATGAGCAGTTCTTC.